This entry features one T cell receptor beta chain sequence. These data originate in a study of tumor-infiltrating lymphocytes in oesophageal squamous cell carcinoma. TCRdb re-called the PCR reads with MiXCR, one entry per CDR3 protein. The data contain 13,000 to 15,000 distinct CDR3 sequences, about 50% of them singletons. Trimming removed 6 bases at V and 6 bases at J, with 12 bases between. The CDR3 loop spans 12 amino acids. The source material was blood. This chain connects TRBV12-3 or TRBV12-4 to TRBJ2-7, with D maybe TRBD2 (6 bases). The TCR originated in a male donor with esophageal squamous cell carcinoma. CDR3 sequence reads: CASRTGVLEQYF. The CDR3 bases are TGTGCCAGCAGGACGGGGGTCCTCGAGCAGTACTTC.